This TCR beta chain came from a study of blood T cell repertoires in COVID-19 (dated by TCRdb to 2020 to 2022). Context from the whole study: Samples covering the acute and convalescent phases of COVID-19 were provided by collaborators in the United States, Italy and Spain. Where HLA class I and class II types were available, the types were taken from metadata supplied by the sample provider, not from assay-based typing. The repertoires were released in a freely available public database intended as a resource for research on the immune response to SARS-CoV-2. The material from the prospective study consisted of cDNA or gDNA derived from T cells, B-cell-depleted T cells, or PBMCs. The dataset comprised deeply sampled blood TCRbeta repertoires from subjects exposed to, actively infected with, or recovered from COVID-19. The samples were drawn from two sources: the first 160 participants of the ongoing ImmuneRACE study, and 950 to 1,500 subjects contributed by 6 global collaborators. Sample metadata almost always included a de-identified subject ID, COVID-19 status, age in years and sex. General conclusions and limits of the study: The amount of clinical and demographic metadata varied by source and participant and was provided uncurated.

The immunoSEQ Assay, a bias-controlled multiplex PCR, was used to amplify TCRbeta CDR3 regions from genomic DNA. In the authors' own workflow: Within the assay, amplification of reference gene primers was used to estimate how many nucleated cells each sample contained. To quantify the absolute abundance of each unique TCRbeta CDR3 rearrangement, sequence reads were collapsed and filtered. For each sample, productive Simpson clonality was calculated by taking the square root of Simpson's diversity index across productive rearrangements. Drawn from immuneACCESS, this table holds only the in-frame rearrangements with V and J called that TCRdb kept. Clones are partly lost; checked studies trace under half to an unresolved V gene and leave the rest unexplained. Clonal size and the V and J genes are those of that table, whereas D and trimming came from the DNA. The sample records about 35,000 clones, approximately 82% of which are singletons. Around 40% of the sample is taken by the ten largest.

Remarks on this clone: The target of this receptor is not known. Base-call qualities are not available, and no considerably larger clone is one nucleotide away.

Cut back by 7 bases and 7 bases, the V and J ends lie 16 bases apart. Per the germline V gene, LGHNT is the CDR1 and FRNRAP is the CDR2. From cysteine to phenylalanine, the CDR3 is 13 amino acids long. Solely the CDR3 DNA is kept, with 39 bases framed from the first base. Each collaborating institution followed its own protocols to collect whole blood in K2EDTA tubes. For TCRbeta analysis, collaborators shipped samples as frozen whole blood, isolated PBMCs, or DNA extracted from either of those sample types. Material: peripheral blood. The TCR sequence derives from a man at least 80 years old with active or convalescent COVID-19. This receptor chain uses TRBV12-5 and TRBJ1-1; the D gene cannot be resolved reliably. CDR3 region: CASALTPGVEAFF. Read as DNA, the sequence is TGTGCTAGTGCCTTAACCCCCGGGGTTGAAGCTTTCTTT.